A single sample is the source of the 27 T cell receptor beta chains below, sequenced in a study of pediatric ulcerative colitis. Libraries were prepared by immunoSEQ multiplex PCR; TCRdb keeps only in-frame clonotypes and omits some of them. The sample includes about 64,000 clones, about three quarters of them seen just once. Sample: blood. These receptors originate from a boy younger than 18 with moderate ulcerative colitis.

This clone was observed once. The rearrangement uses TRBV7-2 and TRBJ2-7; no firm D call. The ends were cut back, 4 bases at V and 5 bases at J, with 15 bases in the middle. CDR1 and CDR2 from the germline V gene are SGHTA and FQGNSA. The CDR3 is 14 amino acids. CDR3 DNA sequence: TGTGCCAGCAGCTGGCAATGGAATGTAGACGAGCAGTACTTC. The encoded protein is CASSWQWNVDEQYF.

The chain links TRBV30 to TRBJ1-1; 7 nucleotides align to TRBD1. J lost 3 bases, V lost 3 bases, and 13 bases had no gene match. The CDR3 spans 16 residues. Germline assignment: CDR1 GTSNPN and CDR2 SVGIG (reference sequence). CDR3 region: CAWSVVRQGGHTEAFF. In DNA, the CDR3 is TGTGCCTGGAGCGTAGTTAGACAGGGAGGGCACACTGAAGCTTTCTTT.

This chain connects TRBV7-9 to TRBJ2-7; D possibly corresponds to TRBD1 (6 bases). V lost 5 bases to trimming and J lost 7 bases, with 15 bases between them. The CDR3 spans 13 residues. The V gene's germline CDR1 is SEHNR and CDR2 FQNEAQ (reference sequence). This CDR3 is CASSPDRPGEQYF. CDR3 in DNA: TGTGCCAGCAGCCCCGACAGGCCGGGAGAGCAGTACTTC.

This sequence joins TRBV15 and TRBJ2-7; 7 nucleotides agree with TRBD2. Germline V gene lookup returns CDR1 LNHNV and CDR2 YYDKDF (reference sequence). J lost 3 bases, V lost 4 bases, and 12 bases had no gene match. The CDR3 sequence is 16 residues long. The DNA for the CDR3 is TGTGCCACCAGCACGCGCGACCTAGCGGAGTTCTACGAGCAGTACTTC. It translates to CATSTRDLAEFYEQYF.

This clone was observed a handful of times. V gene TRBV7-2 combines with J gene TRBJ2-7; D uncertain. Germline V gene sequence: CDR1 SGHTA, CDR2 FQGNSA. CDR3 length: 13 amino acids. Trimming pared 0 bases from V and 0 bases from J, leaving 3 bases between. This chain's CDR3 is CASSLAGSYEQYF. CDR3 DNA sequence: TGTGCCAGCAGCTTAGCGGGCTCCTACGAGCAGTACTTC.

The genes are TRBV7-2 and TRBJ1-5, with D perhaps matching TRBD1 (5 bases). This CDR3 spans 15 amino acids. Trimming stripped 5 bases from V and 7 bases from J, with 18 bases between. CDR1 and CDR2 (germline): SGHTA, FQGNSA. The CDR3 DNA is TGTGCCAGCAGCCAAAACCGGGGCCCGAGGCAGCCCCAGCATTTT. It is translated as CASSQNRGPRQPQHF.

The chain has TRBV5-5 and TRBJ2-1; D is undetermined. Germline loops: CDR1 SGHKS, CDR2 YYEKEE (reference sequence). This CDR3 comprises 12 residues. The V gene lost 5 bases and the J gene lost 4 bases, with 7 bases spanning the gap. Here the CDR3 reads CASRNGYNEQFF. The CDR3 nucleotides are TGTGCCAGCAGAAATGGGTACAATGAGCAGTTCTTC.

This chain links TRBV7-9 with TRBJ2-7; 8 bases match TRBD1. The V and J ends lost 1 base and 4 bases, in that order; junction bases with no gene match: 3. The V gene's germline CDR1 is SEHNR and CDR2 FQNEAQ (reference sequence). CDR3 length: 14 residues. The chain's CDR3 is CASSLGTGLYEQYF. CDR3 bases: TGTGCCAGCAGCTTAGGGACAGGGCTTTACGAGCAGTACTTC.

The gene calls are TRBV2 and TRBJ1-2, with TRBD1 identical over 12 bases. Looked up from germline, CDR1 is SNHLY and CDR2 is FYNNEI. The CDR3 is 14 residues long. V gave up 6 bases and J gave up 8 bases; unmatched junction bases: 7. In DNA form, the CDR3 reads TGTGCCAGCAGGAGGGGGACAGGGGGCGCCGGCTACACCTTC. This translates into CASRRGTGGAGYTF.

The chain links TRBV14 to TRBJ2-7; 10 positions match TRBD2. The CDR3 runs 15 residues. CDR1 and CDR2 (germline): SGHDN, FVKESK. V gave up 1 base and J gave up 4 bases; unmatched junction bases: 4. CDR3 loop: CASSQALAGVYEQYF. Here the CDR3 DNA reads TGTGCCAGCAGCCAAGCTCTAGCGGGAGTGTACGAGCAGTACTTC. Using reference TRBV14 and TRBJ2-7 for the parts outside the CDR3, the full variable domain is EAGVTQFPSHSVIEKGQTVTLRCDPISGHDNLYWYRRVMGKEIKFLLHFVKESKQDESGMPNNRFLAERTGGTYSTLKVQPAELEDSGVYFCASSQALAGVYEQYFGPGTRLTVT.

V gene TRBV9 combines with J gene TRBJ2-2; TRBD2 matches at 8 bases. With 2 bases clipped from V and 0 bases from J, the junction kept 3 bases outside the gene matches. CDR1 and CDR2 (germline): SGDLS, YYNGEE. The CDR3 consists of 16 residues. This chain's CDR3 is CASSVSLAANTGELFF. CDR3 bases: TGTGCCAGCAGCGTCTCACTAGCGGCGAACACCGGGGAGCTGTTTTTT.

This chain connects TRBV19 to TRBJ1-2; no clear D. CDR1 is LNHDA and CDR2 is SQIVND in the germline V gene (reference sequence). The CDR3 extends over 13 amino acids. Trimming shortened V by 5 bases and J by 2 bases, and 9 bases separated the two germline ends. CDR3 coding DNA: TGTGCCAGTAGTGCCGGGGTAAACTATGGCTACACCTTC. This sequence encodes CASSAGVNYGYTF. Drawing the rest from reference TRBV19 and TRBJ1-2, the complete variable domain is DGGITQSPKYLFRKEGQNVTLSCEQNLNHDAMYWYRQDPGQGLRLIYYSQIVNDFQKGDIAEGYSVSREKKESFPLTVTSAQKNPTAFYLCASSAGVNYGYTFGSGTRLTVV.

J is TRBJ1-3 and V is TRBV9; D call uncertain. With 0 bases removed from V and 0 bases from J, the gap between germline ends came to 13 bases. Germline V gene data show CDR1 as SGDLS and CDR2 as YYNGEE. The CDR3 length is 17 residues. CDR3 nucleotide sequence: TGTGCCAGCAGCGTAGTCGAGGTCCGAAGCTCTGGAAACACCATATATTTT. Amino acid sequence: CASSVVEVRSSGNTIYF.

The chain links TRBV7-3 to TRBJ2-3; the D call may be TRBD1 or TRBD2 (5 bases each). The V gene's germline CDR1 is SGHTA and CDR2 FQGTGA. Trimming stripped 0 bases from V and 4 bases from J, with 20 bases between. The CDR3 extends over 18 amino acids. Here the CDR3 DNA reads TGTGCCAGCAGCTTAACGTGGGGCAGCGGCGGAACCTCAGATACGCAGTATTTT. This translates into CASSLTWGSGGTSDTQYF.

The chain has TRBV6-1 and TRBJ1-2; D is possibly TRBD1 (5 bases). V dropped 2 bases and J dropped 7 bases, with 20 bases sitting between them. Germline V lookup: CDR1 MNHNS, CDR2 SASEGT. The CDR3 has 16 amino acids. In DNA, the CDR3 is TGTGCCAGCAGTGAAACTATTCGAGGAGGGGATTCTGGCTACACCTTC. It translates to CASSETIRGGDSGYTF.

V usage is TRBV19 and J usage is TRBJ1-4, with TRBD1 as a possible D gene (5 bases). This CDR3 contains 14 residues. Trimming removed 6 bases at V and 5 bases at J, with 13 bases between. Germline V gene sequence: CDR1 LNHDA, CDR2 SQIVND (reference sequence). CDR3 nucleotides: TGTGCCAGTAGAGACAGCTCGGCGAATGAAAAACTGTTTTTT. Translated, it gives CASRDSSANEKLFF.

This rearrangement joins TRBV27 to TRBJ2-2, with 9 bases matching TRBD2. CDR1 is MNHEY, CDR2 SMNVEV, per germline (reference sequence). V trimming: 5 bases; J trimming: 4 bases; junction bases outside the gene matches: 2. The CDR3 totals 14 residues. CDR3 coding DNA: TGTGCCAGCAGTAGCGGGGGGTCCACCGGGGAGCTGTTTTTT. This translates into CASSSGGSTGELFF.

This clone showed up just a few times. CDR3 loop: CASSLARVRSYEQYF. The CDR3 nucleotides read TGTGCCAGCAGCTTAGCGCGGGTTCGCTCCTACGAGCAGTACTTC. The chain has TRBV7-2 and TRBJ2-7, with D perhaps matching TRBD2 (5 bases). V was shortened by 0 bases and J by 0 bases, with 9 bases between the two germline ends. The CDR3 extends over 15 amino acids. Looked up from germline, CDR1 is SGHTA and CDR2 is FQGNSA.

The rearrangement joins TRBV6-5 to TRBJ2-7; TRBD1 matches at 8 bases. V trimming: 2 bases; J trimming: 7 bases; junction bases outside the gene matches: 10. Germline values: CDR1 MNHEY, CDR2 SVGAGI. The CDR3 has 15 residues. The CDR3 DNA reads as TGTGCCAGCAGTTACGGCAGGGGGCCACGGATGGAGCAGTACTTC. This translates into CASSYGRGPRMEQYF.

The V call is TRBV6-6, the J call TRBJ1-3; possible D gene TRBD1, 5 bases. The CDR3 loop spans 15 amino acids. The V end was cut by 0 bases, the J end by 4 bases, with 10 bases between. Looked up from germline, CDR1 is MNHNY and CDR2 is SVGAGI (reference sequence). The CDR3: CASSYSKDIGNTIYF. The CDR3 nucleotides read TGTGCCAGCAGTTACTCGAAGGACATCGGAAACACCATATATTTT.

The chain recombines TRBV18 with TRBJ1-1; 10 bases fit TRBD1. V dropped 3 bases and J dropped 0; count of bases not matched to a gene: 7. This CDR3 has 17 amino acids. Germline loops: CDR1 KGHSH, CDR2 LQKENI. CDR3 residues: CASSPLDRGTMNTEAFF. Written as DNA, the CDR3 is TGTGCCAGCTCACCCTTGGACAGGGGGACAATGAACACTGAAGCTTTCTTT.

The chain has TRBV4-2 and TRBJ2-3, with TRBD2 identical over 9 bases. Germline lookup yields CDR1 LGHNA and CDR2 YNFKEQ. This CDR3 has 17 amino acids. Trimming cost V 0 bases and J 0 bases; bases outside gene matches: 4. CDR3 amino acids: CASSQEASGDSTDTQYF. Written as DNA, the CDR3 is TGTGCCAGCAGCCAAGAGGCTAGCGGGGATAGCACAGATACGCAGTATTTT.

This chain uses TRBV6-6 with TRBJ2-5; perhaps D is TRBD1 or TRBD2 (5 bases each). The V end lost 0 bases, the J end lost 1 base, and 9 bases lay between the germline ends. The CDR3 contains 15 residues. The germline gives CDR1 MNHNY, CDR2 SVGAGI (reference sequence). The chain's CDR3 is CASSYSNGGQETQYF. In DNA form, the CDR3 reads TGTGCCAGCAGTTACTCGAATGGGGGCCAAGAGACCCAGTACTTC.

The gene calls are TRBV19 and TRBJ1-5; D gene uncertain. This CDR3 has 15 amino acids. Germline V gene sequence: CDR1 LNHDA, CDR2 SQIVND (reference sequence). V lost 5 bases and J lost 1, with 12 bases in between. As DNA, the CDR3 is TGTGCCAGTAGTCCCCGGACGGTAAGCAATCAGCCCCAGCATTTT. Translation: CASSPRTVSNQPQHF.

The chain combines TRBV7-3 with TRBJ2-3, with D possibly being TRBD1 (7 bases). The V end lost 1 base, the J end lost 8 bases, and 16 bases lay between the germline ends. CDR1 is SGHTA and CDR2 is FQGTGA in the germline V gene. The CDR3 has 15 amino acids. The CDR3 nucleotides read TGTGCCAGCAGCTTAAGGGGCGGAGGGGGCGGTACGCAGTATTTT. Its protein is CASSLRGGGGGTQYF.

The V gene is TRBV9, the J gene TRBJ2-1; weak D call: TRBD2 (5 bases). CDR3 length: 17 residues. The germline V gene has CDR1 SGDLS and CDR2 YYNGEE. The V gene lost 2 bases and the J gene lost 8 bases, with 23 bases spanning the gap. This CDR3 reads CASSVRAKMQVRDEQFF. As DNA, the CDR3 is TGTGCCAGCAGCGTCCGCGCGAAAATGCAGGTGAGGGATGAGCAGTTCTTC. Complete variable domain (other parts from reference TRBV9 and TRBJ2-1): DSGVTQTPKHLITATGQRVTLRCSPRSGDLSVYWYQQSLDQGLQFLIQYYNGEERAKGNILERFSAQQFPDLHSELNLSSLELGDSALYFCASSVRAKMQVRDEQFFGPGTRLTVL.

This clone was picked up a small number of times. This rearrangement joins TRBV14 to TRBJ1-2; no firm D call. This CDR3 contains 14 residues. CDR1 and CDR2 (germline): SGHDN, FVKESK. V was shortened by 2 bases and J by 4 bases, with 11 bases between the two germline ends. CDR3: CASSQWGAAYGYTF. The CDR3 nucleotides are TGTGCCAGCAGCCAATGGGGAGCGGCCTATGGCTACACCTTC.